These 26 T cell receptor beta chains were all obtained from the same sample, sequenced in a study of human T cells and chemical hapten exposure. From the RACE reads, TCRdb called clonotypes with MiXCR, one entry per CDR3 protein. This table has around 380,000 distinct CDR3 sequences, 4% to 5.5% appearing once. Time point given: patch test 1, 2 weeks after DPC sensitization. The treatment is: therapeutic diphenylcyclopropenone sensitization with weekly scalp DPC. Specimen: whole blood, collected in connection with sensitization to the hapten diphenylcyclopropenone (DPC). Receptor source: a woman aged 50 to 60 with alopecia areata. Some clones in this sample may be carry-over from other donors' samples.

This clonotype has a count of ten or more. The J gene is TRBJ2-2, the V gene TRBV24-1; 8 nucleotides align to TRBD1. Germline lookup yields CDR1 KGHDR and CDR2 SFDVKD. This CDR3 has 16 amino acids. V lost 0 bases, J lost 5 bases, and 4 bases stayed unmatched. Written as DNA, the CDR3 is TGTGCCACCAGTGATTTGGACAGGGGCGCAACCGGGGAGCTGTTTTTT. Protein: CATSDLDRGATGELFF.

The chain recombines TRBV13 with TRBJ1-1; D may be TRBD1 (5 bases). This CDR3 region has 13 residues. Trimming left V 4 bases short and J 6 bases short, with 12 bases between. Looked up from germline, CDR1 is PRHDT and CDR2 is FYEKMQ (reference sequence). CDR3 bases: TGTGCCAGCAGCTCGCAGGGCTTCCCTGAAGCTTTCTTT. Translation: CASSSQGFPEAFF.

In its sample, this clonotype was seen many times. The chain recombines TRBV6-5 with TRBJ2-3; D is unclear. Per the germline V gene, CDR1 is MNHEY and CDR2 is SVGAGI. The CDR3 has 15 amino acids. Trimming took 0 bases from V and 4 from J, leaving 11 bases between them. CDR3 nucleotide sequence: TGTGCCAGCAGTTACTCGAAGAGTCGGGCAGATACGCAGTATTTT. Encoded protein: CASSYSKSRADTQYF.

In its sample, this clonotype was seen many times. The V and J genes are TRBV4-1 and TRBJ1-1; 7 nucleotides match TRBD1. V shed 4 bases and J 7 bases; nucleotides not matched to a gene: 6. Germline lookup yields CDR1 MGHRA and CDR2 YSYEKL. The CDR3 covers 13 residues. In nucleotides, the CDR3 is TGCGCCAGCAGCCTGGACAGGTATAATGAAGCTTTCTTT. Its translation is CASSLDRYNEAFF.

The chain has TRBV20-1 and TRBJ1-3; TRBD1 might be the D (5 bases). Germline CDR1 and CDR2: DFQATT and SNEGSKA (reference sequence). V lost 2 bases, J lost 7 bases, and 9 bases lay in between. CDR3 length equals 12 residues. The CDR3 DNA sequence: TGCAGTGCTAGACAGGGTCGGAACACCATATATTTT. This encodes CSARQGRNTIYF.

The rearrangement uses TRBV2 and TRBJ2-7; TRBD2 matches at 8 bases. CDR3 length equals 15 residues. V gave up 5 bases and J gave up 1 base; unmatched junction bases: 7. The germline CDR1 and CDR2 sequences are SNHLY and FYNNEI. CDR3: CASSLLAVGSYEQYF. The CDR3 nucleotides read TGTGCCAGCAGTCTACTAGCGGTCGGGTCCTACGAGCAGTACTTC.

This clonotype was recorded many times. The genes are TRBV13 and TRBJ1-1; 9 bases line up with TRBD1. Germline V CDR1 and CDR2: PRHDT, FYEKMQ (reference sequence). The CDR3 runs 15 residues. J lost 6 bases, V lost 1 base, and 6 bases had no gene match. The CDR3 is CASSLAGQGDPEAFF. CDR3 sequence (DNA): TGTGCCAGCAGCTTAGCGGGACAGGGAGACCCTGAAGCTTTCTTT.

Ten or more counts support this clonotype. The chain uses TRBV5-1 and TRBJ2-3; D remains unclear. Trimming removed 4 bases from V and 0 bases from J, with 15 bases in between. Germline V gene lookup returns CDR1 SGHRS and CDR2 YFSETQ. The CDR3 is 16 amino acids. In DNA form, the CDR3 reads TGCGCCAGCAGCCTCCTAAACCCGATGAGCACAGATACGCAGTATTTT. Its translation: CASSLLNPMSTDTQYF. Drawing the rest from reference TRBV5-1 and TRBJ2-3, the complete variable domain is KAGVTQTPRYLIKTRGQQVTLSCSPISGHRSVSWYQQTPGQGLQFLFEYFSETQRNKGNFPGRFSGRQFSNSRSEMNVSTLELGDSALYLCASSLLNPMSTDTQYFGPGTRLTVL.

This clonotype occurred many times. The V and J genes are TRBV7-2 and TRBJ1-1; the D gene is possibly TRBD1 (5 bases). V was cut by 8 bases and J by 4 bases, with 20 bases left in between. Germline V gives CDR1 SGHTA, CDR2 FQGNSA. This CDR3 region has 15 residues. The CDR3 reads CASRGEGRDGTEAFF. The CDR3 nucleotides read TGTGCCAGCCGAGGGGAGGGGAGGGATGGCACTGAAGCTTTCTTT.

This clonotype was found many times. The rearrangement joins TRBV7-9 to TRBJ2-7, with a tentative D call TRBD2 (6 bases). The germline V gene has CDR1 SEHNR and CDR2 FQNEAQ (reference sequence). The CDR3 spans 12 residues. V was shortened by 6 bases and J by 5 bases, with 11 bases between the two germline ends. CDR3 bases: TGTGCCAGCAGAAGACTAGGACACGAGCAGTACTTC. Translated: CASRRLGHEQYF.

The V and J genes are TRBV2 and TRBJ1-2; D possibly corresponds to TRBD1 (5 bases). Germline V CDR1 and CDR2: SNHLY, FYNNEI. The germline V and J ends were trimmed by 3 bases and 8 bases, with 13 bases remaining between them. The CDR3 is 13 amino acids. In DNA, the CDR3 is TGTGCCAGCAGTGACCAGGGACCCCAAGGCTACACCTTC. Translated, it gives CASSDQGPQGYTF. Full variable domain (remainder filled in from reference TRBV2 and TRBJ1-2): EPEVTQTPSHQVTQMGQEVILRCVPISNHLYFYWYRQILGQKVEFLVSFYNNEISEKSEIFDDQFSVERPDGSNFTLKIRSTKLEDSAMYFCASSDQGPQGYTFGSGTRLTVV.

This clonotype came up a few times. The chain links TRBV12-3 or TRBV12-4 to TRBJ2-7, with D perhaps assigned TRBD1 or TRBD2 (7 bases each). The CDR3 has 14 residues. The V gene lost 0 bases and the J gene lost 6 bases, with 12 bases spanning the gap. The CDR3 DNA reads TGTGCCAGCAGTTTAGCGCCAGGGGGGGCCGAGCAGTACTTC. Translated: CASSLAPGGAEQYF.

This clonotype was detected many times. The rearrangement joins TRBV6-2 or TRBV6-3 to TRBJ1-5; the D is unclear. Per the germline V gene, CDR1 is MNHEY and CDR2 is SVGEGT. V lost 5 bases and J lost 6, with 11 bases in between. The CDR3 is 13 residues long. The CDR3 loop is CASSTTAGQPQHF. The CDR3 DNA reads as TGTGCCAGCAGTACCACAGCGGGTCAGCCCCAGCATTTT.

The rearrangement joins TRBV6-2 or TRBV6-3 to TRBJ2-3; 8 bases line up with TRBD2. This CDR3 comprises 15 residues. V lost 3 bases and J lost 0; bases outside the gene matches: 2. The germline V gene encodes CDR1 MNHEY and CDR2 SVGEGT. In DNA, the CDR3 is TGTGCCAGCAGTTATACTAGCGGAAGCACAGATACGCAGTATTTT. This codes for CASSYTSGSTDTQYF.

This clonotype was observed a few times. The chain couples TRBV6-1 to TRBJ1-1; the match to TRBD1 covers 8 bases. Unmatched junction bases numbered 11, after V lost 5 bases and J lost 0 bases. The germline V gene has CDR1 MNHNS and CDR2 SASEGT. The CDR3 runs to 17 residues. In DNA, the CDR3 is TGTGCCAGCAGTCCGGACAGGGAGGGGTTCATGAACACTGAAGCTTTCTTT. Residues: CASSPDREGFMNTEAFF.

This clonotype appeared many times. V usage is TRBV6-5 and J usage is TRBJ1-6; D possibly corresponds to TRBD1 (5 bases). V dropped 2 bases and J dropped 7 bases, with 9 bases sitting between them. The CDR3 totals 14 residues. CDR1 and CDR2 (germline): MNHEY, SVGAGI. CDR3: CASSYTGLNSPLHF. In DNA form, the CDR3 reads TGTGCCAGCAGTTACACAGGACTAAATTCACCCCTCCACTTT.

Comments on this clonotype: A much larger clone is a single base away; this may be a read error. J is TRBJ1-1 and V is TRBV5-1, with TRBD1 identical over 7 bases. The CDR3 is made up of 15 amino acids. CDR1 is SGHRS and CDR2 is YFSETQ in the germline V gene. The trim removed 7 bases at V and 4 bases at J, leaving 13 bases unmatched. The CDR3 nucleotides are TGCGCCAGCGGCTGGGACAGTCGTCTAGGCACTGAAGCTTTCTTT. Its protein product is CASGWDSRLGTEAFF.

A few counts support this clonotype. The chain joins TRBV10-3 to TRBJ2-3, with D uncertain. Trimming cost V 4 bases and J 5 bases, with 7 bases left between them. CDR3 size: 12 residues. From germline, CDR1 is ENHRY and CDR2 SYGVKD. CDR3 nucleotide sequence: TGTGCCATCAGTGCGGACCAAGATACGCAGTATTTT. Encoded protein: CAISADQDTQYF.

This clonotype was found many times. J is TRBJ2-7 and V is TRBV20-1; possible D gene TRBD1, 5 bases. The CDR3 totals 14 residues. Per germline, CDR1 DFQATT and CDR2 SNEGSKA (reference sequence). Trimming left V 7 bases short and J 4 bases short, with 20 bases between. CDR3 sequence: CSVVGAGLWYEQYF. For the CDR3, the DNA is TGCAGTGTGGTAGGGGCAGGGCTATGGTACGAGCAGTACTTC.

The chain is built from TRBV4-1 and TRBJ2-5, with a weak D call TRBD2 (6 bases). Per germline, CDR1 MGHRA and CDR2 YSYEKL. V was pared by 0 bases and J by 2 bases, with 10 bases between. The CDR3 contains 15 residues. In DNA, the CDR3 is TGCGCCAGCAGCCAAGATTGGGCGGGGCAAGAGACCCAGTACTTC. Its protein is CASSQDWAGQETQYF.

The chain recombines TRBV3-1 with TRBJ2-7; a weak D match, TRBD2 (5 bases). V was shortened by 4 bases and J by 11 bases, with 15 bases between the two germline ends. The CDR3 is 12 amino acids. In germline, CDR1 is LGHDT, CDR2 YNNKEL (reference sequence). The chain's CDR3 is CASSPTSGAEYF. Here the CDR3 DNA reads TGTGCCAGCAGCCCCACGAGTGGAGCGGAGTACTTC.

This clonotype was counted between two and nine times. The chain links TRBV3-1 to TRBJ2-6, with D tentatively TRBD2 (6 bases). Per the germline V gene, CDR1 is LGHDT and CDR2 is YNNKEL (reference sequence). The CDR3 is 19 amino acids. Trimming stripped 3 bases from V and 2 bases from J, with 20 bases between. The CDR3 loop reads CASSHIIGRAGTGANVLTF. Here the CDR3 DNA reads TGTGCCAGCAGCCATATCATCGGACGGGCGGGAACTGGGGCCAACGTCCTGACTTTC.

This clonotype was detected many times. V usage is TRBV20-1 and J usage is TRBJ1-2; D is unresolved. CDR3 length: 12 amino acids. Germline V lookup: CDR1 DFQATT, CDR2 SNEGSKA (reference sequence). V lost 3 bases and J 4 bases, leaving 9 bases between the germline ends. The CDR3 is CSASPGSYGYTF. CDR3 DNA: TGCAGTGCTAGTCCGGGAAGCTATGGCTACACCTTC.

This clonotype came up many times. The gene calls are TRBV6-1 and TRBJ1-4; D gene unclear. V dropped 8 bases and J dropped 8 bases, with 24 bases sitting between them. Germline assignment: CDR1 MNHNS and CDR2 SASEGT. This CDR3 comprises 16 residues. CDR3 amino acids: CASASVVWGITEKLFF. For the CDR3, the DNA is TGTGCCAGCGCTTCGGTTGTTTGGGGTATCACCGAAAAACTGTTTTTT.

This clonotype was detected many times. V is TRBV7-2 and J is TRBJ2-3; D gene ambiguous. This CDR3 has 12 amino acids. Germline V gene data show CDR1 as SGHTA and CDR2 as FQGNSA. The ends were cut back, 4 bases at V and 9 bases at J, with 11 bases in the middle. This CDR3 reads CASSSLTKTQYF. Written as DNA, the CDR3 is TGTGCCAGCAGCTCCCTTACGAAGACGCAGTATTTT.

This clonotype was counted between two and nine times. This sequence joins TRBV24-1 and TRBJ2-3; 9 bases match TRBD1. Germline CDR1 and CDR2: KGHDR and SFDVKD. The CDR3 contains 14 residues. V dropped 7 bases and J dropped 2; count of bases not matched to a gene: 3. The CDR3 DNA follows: TGTGCCACCAGAGGACAGGGGTTCACAGATACGCAGTATTTT. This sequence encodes CATRGQGFTDTQYF.